Listed here are 23 T cell receptor beta chains from one sample, sequenced in a study of beta chain features in type 1 diabetes. The investigators reverse transcribed all of the isolated RNA, so they sequenced expressed TCRB transcripts. Profiling relied on immunoSEQ multiplex PCR, and the TCRdb table lists in-frame clones only, not all of them. The table records some 500,000 clones, roughly an eighth of them present only once. The sample taken for sequencing was naive CD4+ T cells from blood. The receptor set was obtained from a woman between 18 and 29 years old in good health.

V is TRBV7-9 and J is TRBJ2-1; D call uncertain. V shed 9 bases and J shed 9 bases, with 12 bases lying between them. This CDR3 is built from 11 residues. Germline V CDR1 and CDR2: SEHNR, FQNEAQ (reference sequence). The CDR3 DNA follows: TGTGCCAGTGCGAGATCCGGTGAGCAGTTCTTC. The encoded protein is CASARSGEQFF.

The J gene is TRBJ2-3, the V gene TRBV29-1, with D uncertain. With 4 bases removed from V and 2 bases from J, the gap between germline ends came to 7 bases. Per the germline V gene, CDR1 is SQVTM and CDR2 is ANQGSEA. The CDR3 loop spans 12 amino acids. The CDR3 region has the DNA TGCAGCGTTGTTCAGGCCACAGATACGCAGTATTTT. Translated, it gives CSVVQATDTQYF.

The chain joins TRBV15 to TRBJ2-1; 8 bases match TRBD1. V was pared by 0 bases and J by 2 bases, with 6 bases of the junction left unmatched. This CDR3 comprises 17 residues. CDR1 and CDR2 from the germline V gene are LNHNV and YYDKDF (reference sequence). The CDR3 is CATSRDIRQGTYNEQFF. The CDR3 DNA reads as TGTGCCACCAGCAGAGATATACGACAGGGGACCTACAATGAGCAGTTCTTC.

This clone was counted a few times. Here the CDR3 reads CASSQLGTGAVNEQFF. CDR3 nucleotide sequence: TGCGCCAGCAGCCAACTAGGGACAGGGGCCGTCAATGAGCAGTTCTTC. The V call is TRBV5-1, the J call TRBJ2-1; 10 bases align to TRBD1. V was clipped by 4 bases and J by 6 bases; unmatched bases: 10. CDR3 length equals 16 residues. From germline, CDR1 is SGHRS and CDR2 YFSETQ.

The chain employs TRBV9 and TRBJ2-5; D possibly matches TRBD1 or TRBD2 (6 bases each). Germline V gene lookup returns CDR1 SGDLS and CDR2 YYNGEE. Trimming cost V 3 bases and J 11 bases, with 17 bases left between them. The CDR3 is made up of 13 amino acids. The CDR3 here is CASSASGAWEQYF. The CDR3 DNA reads as TGTGCCAGCAGCGCCTCGGGGGCCTGGGAGCAGTACTTC.

V and J are TRBV7-3 and TRBJ2-5; D is uncertain. Germline values: CDR1 SGHTA, CDR2 FQGTGA. The V end was cut by 2 bases, the J end by 3 bases, with 10 bases between. The CDR3 covers 14 residues. The CDR3 loop is CASSLHPAEETQYF. CDR3 coding DNA: TGTGCCAGCAGCTTACACCCTGCGGAAGAGACCCAGTACTTC.

This clone was seen a few times. CDR3 loop: CSVILAGGPGSSYNEQFF. CDR3 nucleotide sequence: TGCAGCGTCATTTTAGCGGGAGGGCCCGGCAGCTCCTACAATGAGCAGTTCTTC. The rearrangement uses TRBV29-1 and TRBJ2-1, with 11 bases fitting TRBD2. Germline V gene data show CDR1 as SQVTM and CDR2 as ANQGSEA. V lost 6 bases to trimming and J lost 0 bases; unmatched junction nucleotides: 13. The CDR3 runs 18 residues.

The rearrangement links TRBV7-3 to TRBJ2-1; tentative D call: TRBD1 (6 bases). From germline, CDR1 is SGHTA and CDR2 FQGTGA. The V gene lost 0 bases and the J gene lost 11 bases, with 11 bases spanning the gap. This CDR3 region has 13 residues. CDR3 in amino acids: CASSLTTGTKQFF. In nucleotides, the CDR3 is TGTGCCAGCAGCTTAACTACAGGGACAAAGCAGTTCTTC. Full variable domain (missing parts from reference TRBV7-3 and TRBJ2-1): GAGVSQTPSNKVTEKGKYVELRCDPISGHTALYWYRQSLGQGPEFLIYFQGTGAADDSGLPNDRFFAVRPEGSVSTLKIQRTERGDSAVYLCASSLTTGTKQFFGPGTRLTVL.

The rearrangement joins TRBV6-5 to TRBJ2-1; D remains ambiguous. CDR1 is MNHEY, CDR2 SVGAGI, per germline. With 0 bases removed from V and 0 bases from J, the gap between germline ends came to 9 bases. The CDR3 runs to 16 residues. The CDR3 is CASSYSGFGSYNEQFF. CDR3 coding DNA: TGTGCCAGCAGTTACTCCGGATTTGGCTCCTACAATGAGCAGTTCTTC.

This clone occurred a few times. The CDR3 loop is CASTNRGGGYEQYF. CDR3 in DNA: TGTGCCAGCACCAACCGGGGAGGAGGGTACGAGCAGTACTTC. This sequence joins TRBV27 and TRBJ2-7, with D perhaps TRBD2 (6 bases). The V gene's germline CDR1 is MNHEY and CDR2 SMNVEV (reference sequence). Deletions cut 7 bases from V and 4 bases from J, with 17 bases between. CDR3 length: 14 amino acids.

The rearrangement links TRBV5-6 to TRBJ1-5; D call uncertain. From germline, CDR1 is SGHDT and CDR2 YYEEEE. This CDR3 is built from 14 residues. Trimming pared 4 bases from V and 3 bases from J, leaving 11 bases between. The CDR3, as DNA: TGTGCCAGCAGCGCCCGGGCCCTCAATCAGCCCCAGCATTTT. Translated: CASSARALNQPQHF.

This clone was observed a single time. This chain joins TRBV7-9 and TRBJ2-2; 7 bases fit TRBD1. V shed 8 bases, J shed 7 bases, and the junction held 10 bases outside the gene matches. This CDR3 has 14 residues. The germline gives CDR1 SEHNR, CDR2 FQNEAQ (reference sequence). CDR3 sequence: CASLDRVISGELFF. As DNA, the CDR3 is TGTGCCAGCTTAGACAGGGTCATCAGCGGGGAGCTGTTTTTT.

This clone turned up a few times. The chain joins TRBV7-9 to TRBJ2-3; D gene ambiguous. Trimming removed 5 bases from V and 0 bases from J, with 9 bases in between. CDR3 size: 14 residues. Per the germline V gene, CDR1 is SEHNR and CDR2 is FQNEAQ (reference sequence). The CDR3 nucleotides are TGTGCCAGCAGCCCACGACGGAGCACAGATACGCAGTATTTT. Its protein product is CASSPRRSTDTQYF.

This clone was observed a few times. The sample contains more than one DNA sequence encoding this CDR3. The rearrangement joins TRBV30 to TRBJ1-5; no clear D. Germline V gene lookup returns CDR1 GTSNPN and CDR2 SVGIG (reference sequence). V lost 0 bases to trimming and J lost 2 bases, with 5 bases between them. CDR3 length equals 13 residues. The CDR3 protein is CAWSVRGNQPQHF. As DNA, the CDR3 is TGTGCCTGGAGTGTTAGGGGCAATCAGCCCCAGCATTTT. Full variable domain (missing parts from reference TRBV30 and TRBJ1-5): SQTIHQWPATLVQPVGSPLSLECTVEGTSNPNLYWYRQAAGRGLQLLFYSVGIGQISSEVPQNLSASRPQDRQFILSSKKLLLSDSGFYLCAWSVRGNQPQHFGDGTRLSIL.

The chain couples TRBV28 to TRBJ2-7, with unresolved D. This CDR3 has 12 residues. Between the trimmed V and J ends, which lost 8 bases and 3 bases, there was a span of 11 bases. Looked up from germline, CDR1 is MDHEN and CDR2 is SYDVKM. CDR3 residues: CASQTWIYEQYV. CDR3 bases: TGTGCCAGCCAGACATGGATCTACGAGCAGTACGTC.

In this sample, this clone turned up a few times. This sequence joins TRBV7-2 and TRBJ1-2; 9 nucleotides line up with TRBD1. The germline V gene encodes CDR1 SGHTA and CDR2 FQGNSA. Unmatched junction bases numbered 7, after V lost 4 bases and J lost 4 bases. The CDR3 consists of 15 residues. CDR3 nucleotides: TGTGCCAGCAGCTGGGGGACAGGGTATAGCTATGGCTACACCTTC. Translation: CASSWGTGYSYGYTF.

This clone showed up just a few times. This chain connects TRBV20-1 to TRBJ1-5, with 7 bases aligning to TRBD1. This CDR3 contains 11 residues. V dropped 6 bases and J dropped 6; count of bases not matched to a gene: 2. Looked up from germline, CDR1 is DFQATT and CDR2 is SNEGSKA (reference sequence). CDR3 bases: TGCAGTGCAGGGGGCGGTCAGCCCCAGCATTTT. This encodes CSAGGGQPQHF.

This clone was detected only a few times. This chain uses TRBV29-1 with TRBJ2-4; D not certain. Germline-derived CDR1 and CDR2 are SQVTM and ANQGSEA. Trimming removed 3 bases from V and 2 bases from J, with 14 bases in between. CDR3 size: 15 residues. CDR3 sequence reads: CSVDVGWQSKNIQYF. The DNA for the CDR3 is TGCAGCGTTGACGTGGGCTGGCAATCCAAAAACATTCAGTACTTC.

This clone was observed a few times. V is TRBV25-1 and J is TRBJ1-2; D is uncertain. The CDR3 totals 14 residues. Germline V gives CDR1 MGHDK, CDR2 SYGVNS. Trimming stripped 9 bases from V and 0 bases from J, with 14 bases between. The CDR3 coding sequence is TGTGCCAGTTCTATTCTCGGGTCTAACTATGGCTACACCTTC. It is translated as CASSILGSNYGYTF.

There are a few counts of this clone. CDR3 bases: TGTGCCAGCAACGTCTTAGGGTGGGATTCACCCCTCCACTTT. Protein: CASNVLGWDSPLHF. The rearrangement uses TRBV2 and TRBJ1-6; no clear D gene. CDR1 is SNHLY and CDR2 is FYNNEI in the germline V gene. The CDR3 covers 14 residues. V lost 7 bases, J lost 8 bases, and 15 bases lay in between.

This clone has just a few counts. The V and J genes are TRBV14 and TRBJ1-3; D is ambiguous. CDR3 length: 15 amino acids. V was cut by 1 base and J by 0 bases, with 7 bases left in between. Germline V gene data show CDR1 as SGHDN and CDR2 as FVKESK. The CDR3 loop reads CASSQVRGSGNTIYF. As DNA, the CDR3 is TGTGCCAGCAGCCAAGTACGGGGCTCTGGAAACACCATATATTTT.

The chain links TRBV7-2 to TRBJ2-3, with 10 bases identical to TRBD2. The CDR3 length is 18 residues. Per the germline V gene, CDR1 is SGHTA and CDR2 is FQGNSA. The J segment lost 0 bases and the V segment lost 2 bases, leaving 8 bases of the junction unmatched. The CDR3 protein is CASSLSSGGASSTDTQYF. Written as DNA, the CDR3 is TGTGCCAGCAGCTTATCCAGCGGGGGGGCTTCTAGCACAGATACGCAGTATTTT. Drawing the rest from reference TRBV7-2 and TRBJ2-3, the complete variable domain is GAGVSQSPSNKVTEKGKDVELRCDPISGHTALYWYRQSLGQGLEFLIYFQGNSAPDKSGLPSDRFSAERTGGSVSTLTIQRTQQEDSAVYLCASSLSSGGASSTDTQYFGPGTRLTVL.

This chain connects TRBV18 to TRBJ1-1, with 9 bases matching TRBD1. J lost 0 bases, V lost 1 base, and 12 bases had no gene match. The CDR3 totals 19 residues. CDR1 is KGHSH and CDR2 is LQKENI in the germline V gene. CDR3 DNA sequence: TGTGCCAGCTCACCACGTCCGGACAGGGGAATAGTCATGAACACTGAAGCTTTCTTT. Residues: CASSPRPDRGIVMNTEAFF. The whole variable domain, remainder taken from reference TRBV18 and TRBJ1-1, is NAGVMQNPRHLVRRRGQEARLRCSPMKGHSHVYWYRQLPEEGLKFMVYLQKENIIDESGMPKERFSAEFPKEGPSILRIQQVVRGDSAAYFCASSPRPDRGIVMNTEAFFGQGTRLTVV.